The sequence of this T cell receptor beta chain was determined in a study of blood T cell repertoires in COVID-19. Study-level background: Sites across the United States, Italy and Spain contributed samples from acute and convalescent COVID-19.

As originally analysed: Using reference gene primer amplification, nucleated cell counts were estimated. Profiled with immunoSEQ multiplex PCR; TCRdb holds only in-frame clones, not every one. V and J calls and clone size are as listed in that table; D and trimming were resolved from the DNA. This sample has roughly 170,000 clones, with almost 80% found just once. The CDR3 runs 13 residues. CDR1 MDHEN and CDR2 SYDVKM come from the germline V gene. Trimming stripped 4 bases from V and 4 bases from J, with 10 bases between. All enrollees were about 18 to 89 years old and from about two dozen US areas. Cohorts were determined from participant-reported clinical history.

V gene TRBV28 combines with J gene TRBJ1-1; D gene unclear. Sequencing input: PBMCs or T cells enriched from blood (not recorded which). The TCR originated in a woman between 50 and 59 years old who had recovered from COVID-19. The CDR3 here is CASSWEAGTEAFF. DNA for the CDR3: TGTGCCAGCAGTTGGGAGGCGGGCACTGAAGCTTTCTTT.